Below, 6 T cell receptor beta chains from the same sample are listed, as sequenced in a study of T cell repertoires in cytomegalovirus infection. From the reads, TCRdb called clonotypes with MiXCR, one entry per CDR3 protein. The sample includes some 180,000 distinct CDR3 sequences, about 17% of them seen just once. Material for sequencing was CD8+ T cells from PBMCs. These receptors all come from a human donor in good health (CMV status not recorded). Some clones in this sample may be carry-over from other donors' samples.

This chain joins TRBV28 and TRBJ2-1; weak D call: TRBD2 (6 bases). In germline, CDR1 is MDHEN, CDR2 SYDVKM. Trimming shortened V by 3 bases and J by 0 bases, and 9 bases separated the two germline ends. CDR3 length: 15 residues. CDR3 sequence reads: CASSFSGVSYNEQFF. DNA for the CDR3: TGTGCCAGCAGTTTTTCGGGGGTCTCCTACAATGAGCAGTTCTTC.

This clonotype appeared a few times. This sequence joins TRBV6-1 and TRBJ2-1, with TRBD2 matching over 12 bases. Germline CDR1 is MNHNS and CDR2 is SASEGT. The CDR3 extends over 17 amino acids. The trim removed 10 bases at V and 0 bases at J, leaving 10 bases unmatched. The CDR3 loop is CATMTSGGPYSYNEQFF. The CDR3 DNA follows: TGTGCCACTATGACTAGCGGGGGCCCCTACTCCTACAATGAGCAGTTCTTC.

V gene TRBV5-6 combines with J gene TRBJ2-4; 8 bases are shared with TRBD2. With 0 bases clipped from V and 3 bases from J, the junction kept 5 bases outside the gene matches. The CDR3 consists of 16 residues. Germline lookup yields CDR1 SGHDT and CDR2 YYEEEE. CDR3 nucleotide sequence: TGTGCCAGCAGCTTGGCCGGGGGGGGTGTCAAAAACATTCAGTACTTC. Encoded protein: CASSLAGGGVKNIQYF.

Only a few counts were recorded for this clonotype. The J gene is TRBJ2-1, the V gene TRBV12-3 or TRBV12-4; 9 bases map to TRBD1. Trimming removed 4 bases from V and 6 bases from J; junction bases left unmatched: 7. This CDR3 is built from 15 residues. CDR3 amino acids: CASSSAGTGFNEQFF. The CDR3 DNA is TGTGCCAGCAGTTCCGCCGGGACAGGGTTCAATGAGCAGTTCTTC.

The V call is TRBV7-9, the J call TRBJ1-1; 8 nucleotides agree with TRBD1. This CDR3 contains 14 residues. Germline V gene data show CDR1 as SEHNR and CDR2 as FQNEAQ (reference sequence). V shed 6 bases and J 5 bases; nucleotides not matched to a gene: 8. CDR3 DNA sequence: TGTGCCAGCAGGCTACAGGGGGTGAGGACTGAAGCTTTCTTT. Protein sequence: CASRLQGVRTEAFF.

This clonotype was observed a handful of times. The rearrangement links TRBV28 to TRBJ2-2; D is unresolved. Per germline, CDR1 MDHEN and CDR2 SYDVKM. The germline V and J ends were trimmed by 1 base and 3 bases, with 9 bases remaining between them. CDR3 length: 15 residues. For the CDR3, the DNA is TGTGCCAGCAGTTTATCTGGGCCAGACACCGGGGAGCTGTTTTTT. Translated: CASSLSGPDTGELFF.